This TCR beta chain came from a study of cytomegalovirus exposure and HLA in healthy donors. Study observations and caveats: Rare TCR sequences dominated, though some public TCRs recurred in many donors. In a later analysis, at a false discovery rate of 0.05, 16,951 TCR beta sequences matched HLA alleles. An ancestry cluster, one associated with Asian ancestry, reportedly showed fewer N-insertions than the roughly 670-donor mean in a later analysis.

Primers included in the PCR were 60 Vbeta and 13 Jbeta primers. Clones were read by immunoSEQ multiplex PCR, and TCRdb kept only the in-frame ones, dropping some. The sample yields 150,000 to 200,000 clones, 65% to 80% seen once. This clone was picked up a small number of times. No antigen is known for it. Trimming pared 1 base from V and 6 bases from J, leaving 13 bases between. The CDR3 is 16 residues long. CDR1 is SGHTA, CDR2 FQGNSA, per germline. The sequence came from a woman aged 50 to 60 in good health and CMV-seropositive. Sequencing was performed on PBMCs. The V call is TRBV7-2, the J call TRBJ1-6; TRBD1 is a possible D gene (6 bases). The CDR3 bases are TGTGCCAGCAGCTTAGGGGGACATAACCTTAATTCACCCCTCCACTTT. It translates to CASSLGGHNLNSPLHF.